These 11 T cell receptor beta chains originate from one sample sequenced in a study of blood T cell repertoires in COVID-19. Method: immunoSEQ multiplex PCR; TCRdb's copy keeps in-frame clones and lacks some. The table shows roughly 110,000 clones, with over 80% occurring only once. Sequenced material: peripheral blood. The receptors derive from a woman younger than 45 with acute or convalescent COVID-19.

The chain couples TRBV7-3 to TRBJ2-2; D ambiguous. The CDR3 is made up of 17 amino acids. V was cut by 5 bases and J by 6 bases, with 22 bases left in between. In germline, CDR1 is SGHTA, CDR2 FQGTGA. DNA for the CDR3: TGTGCCAGCAGCAACAAGATGGCGAGGCACGAACCCGGGGAGCTGTTTTTT. It is translated as CASSNKMARHEPGELFF.

J is TRBJ1-4 and V is TRBV30; TRBD1 matches 8 bases. The CDR3 runs to 14 residues. From germline, CDR1 is GTSNPN and CDR2 SVGIG (reference sequence). Trimming cost V 2 bases and J 4 bases; bases outside gene matches: 3. CDR3 sequence reads: CAWSRDRNNEKLFF. The CDR3 DNA is TGTGCCTGGAGTCGGGACAGGAATAATGAAAAACTGTTTTTT.

The J gene is TRBJ2-7, the V gene TRBV4-3; 8 bases are shared with TRBD1. In germline, CDR1 is LGHNA, CDR2 YSLEER. There are 16 residues in the CDR3. Trimming removed 1 base from V and 3 bases from J; junction bases left unmatched: 8. The CDR3 region is CASSQGAGTGLYEQYF. The DNA of the CDR3 is TGCGCCAGCAGCCAAGGGGCCGGGACAGGTCTCTACGAGCAGTACTTC.

The chain is built from TRBV30 and TRBJ1-3, with a weak D call TRBD1 (6 bases). Germline values: CDR1 GTSNPN, CDR2 SVGIG (reference sequence). The length of the CDR3 is 16 residues. V dropped 2 bases and J dropped 0 bases, with 14 bases sitting between them. CDR3 sequence reads: CAWSRDIFSSGNTIYF. The CDR3 DNA is TGTGCCTGGAGTAGGGACATCTTCAGCTCTGGAAACACCATATATTTT. Drawing the rest from reference TRBV30 and TRBJ1-3, the complete variable domain is SQTIHQWPATLVQPVGSPLSLECTVEGTSNPNLYWYRQAAGRGLQLLFYSVGIGQISSEVPQNLSASRPQDRQFILSSKKLLLSDSGFYLCAWSRDIFSSGNTIYFGEGSWLTVV.

CDR3 in amino acids: CASSFSGTSGNEQFF. The CDR3 DNA reads as TGTGCCAGCAGCTTCTCCGGGACTAGCGGGAATGAGCAGTTCTTC. The rearrangement links TRBV13 to TRBJ2-1; TRBD2 matches at 12 bases. The V gene's germline CDR1 is PRHDT and CDR2 FYEKMQ (reference sequence). Trimming at V came to 3 bases and at J to 7 bases, leaving 4 bases not matched to a gene. The CDR3 has 15 residues.

In this sample, this clone turned up once. CDR3 sequence reads: CASGTGGSYEQYF. Here the CDR3 DNA reads TGTGCCAGCGGGACAGGGGGATCCTACGAGCAGTACTTC. The rearrangement links TRBV18 to TRBJ2-7; 11 positions match TRBD1. Trimming cost V 8 bases and J 1 base; bases outside gene matches: 1. The length of the CDR3 is 13 residues. The germline gives CDR1 KGHSH, CDR2 LQKENI.

This clone was detected many times. V and J are TRBV3-1 (or the pseudogene TRBV3-2) and TRBJ1-1; maybe TRBD1 (6 bases). In germline, CDR1 is LGHDT, CDR2 YNNKEL (reference sequence). The germline V and J ends were trimmed by 0 bases and 7 bases, with 15 bases remaining between them. The CDR3 covers 15 residues. Here the CDR3 DNA reads TGTGCCAGCAGCCAAGATTCCCAGGGGTCGGATGAAGCTTTCTTT. Translating gives CASSQDSQGSDEAFF.

The chain is built from TRBV6-5 and TRBJ1-2, with 7 bases identical to TRBD1. After removal of 6 bases from V and 4 bases from J, the junction contained 8 bases not matched to a gene. The CDR3 runs 14 residues. Germline-derived CDR1 and CDR2 are MNHEY and SVGAGI. The CDR3 spells CASRLSTGLYGYTF. The DNA of the CDR3 is TGTGCCAGCAGACTCTCGACAGGGCTCTATGGCTACACCTTC.

In this sample, this clone turned up a few times. The chain combines TRBV6-2 or TRBV6-3 with TRBJ2-7; no firm D call. Germline V lookup: CDR1 MNHEY, CDR2 SVGEGT. This CDR3 comprises 12 residues. V lost 4 bases, J lost 6 bases, and 10 bases lay in between. The CDR3 nucleotides are TGTGCCAGCAGTTCCCCAGAGGCCGAGCAGTACTTC. It is translated as CASSSPEAEQYF.

This clone was seen once. This chain uses TRBV9 with TRBJ2-7; tentative D call: TRBD1 (5 bases). Looked up from germline, CDR1 is SGDLS and CDR2 is YYNGEE. V lost 4 bases to trimming and J lost 1 base, with 15 bases between them. The CDR3 has 15 amino acids. CDR3: CASSPQGYTSYEQYF. The CDR3 coding sequence is TGTGCCAGCAGCCCCCAGGGATATACGTCCTACGAGCAGTACTTC. Combining the CDR3 with reference TRBV9 and TRBJ2-7 gives the whole variable domain DSGVTQTPKHLITATGQRVTLRCSPRSGDLSVYWYQQSLDQGLQFLIQYYNGEERAKGNILERFSAQQFPDLHSELNLSSLELGDSALYFCASSPQGYTSYEQYFGPGTRLTVT.

This clone was detected once. This chain joins TRBV13 and TRBJ1-6, with a possible D match to TRBD1 (5 bases). This CDR3 is built from 14 residues. Germline CDR1 reads PRHDT; CDR2 reads FYEKMQ (reference sequence). Trimming took off 3 bases at V and 10 bases at J, with 13 bases between the two ends. Here the CDR3 DNA reads TGTGCCAGCAGCTTTCAAACAGGAAAATCACCCCTCCACTTT. As protein: CASSFQTGKSPLHF.